The rows below give T cell receptor beta chains drawn from one sample of a study of vaccination and CD4 T cells after COVID-19. TCRdb re-called the PCR reads through MiXCR, storing one row per CDR3 protein. The sample has more than 9,500 distinct CDR3 sequences; less than 50% are singletons. No antigens are known for them. Sequencing was done on a sample of CD4+ T cells from blood, cultured in vitro. The receptors shown here come from a human donor who had recovered from COVID-19. Both conserved end residues are part of each CDR3. The order of the fields is J gene, D gene, CDR3 length, clone size, V gene, CDR3 protein, CDR3 DNA. The D gene is left open where the match is weak. Expanded clones get a size class; other rows say once, few or many, or leave the size out.

>TRBJ1-1|-|15|-|TRBV6-5
CASSYSSGLMKSAFF
TGTGCCAGCAGTTACTCGTCGGGGCTAATGAAATCGGCTTTCTTT
>TRBJ2-1|-|13|-|TRBV20-1
CSAKQTGYNEQFF
TGCAGTGCCAAACAGACTGGCTACAATGAGCAGTTCTTC
>TRBJ2-3|TRBD1|14|-|TRBV14
CASSQDRGEDTQYF
TGTGCCAGCAGCCAGGACAGGGGAGAGGATACGCAGTATTTT
>TRBJ1-2|-|13|few|TRBV7-2
CASSLEAGVGYTF
TGTGCCAGCAGCTTAGAAGCAGGGGTTGGCTACACCTTC
>TRBJ1-5|-|13|few|TRBV20-1
CSASAGVDQPQHF
TGCAGTGCTAGCGCAGGGGTAGATCAGCCCCAGCATTTT
>TRBJ2-5|-|16|few|TRBV7-2
CASSERTGRGSETQYF
TGTGCCAGCAGCGAGAGGACAGGGAGGGGTTCGGAGACCCAGTACTTC
>TRBJ1-2|-|13|few|TRBV20-1
CSASPGQLGGYTF
TGCAGTGCTAGTCCCGGGCAGCTCGGGGGCTACACCTTC
>TRBJ2-5|-|15|-|TRBV7-9
CASSLVSDGQETQYF
TGTGCCAGCAGCTTAGTCAGTGACGGTCAAGAGACCCAGTACTTC
>TRBJ2-3|-|12|once|TRBV29-1
CSVAPGADTQYF
TGCAGCGTTGCCCCGGGAGCCGATACGCAGTATTTT
>TRBJ1-2|TRBD1|12|few|TRBV7-8
CASSSGGYGYTF
TGTGCCAGCAGCTCAGGGGGCTATGGCTACACCTTC
>TRBJ1-1|-|13|-|TRBV19
CASTRRENTEAFF
TGTGCCAGTACACGACGGGAGAACACTGAAGCTTTCTTT
>TRBJ2-4|TRBD2|16|-|TRBV11-3
CASSRRLAGGVNIQYF
TGTGCCAGCAGCAGAAGACTAGCGGGGGGTGTGAACATTCAGTACTTC
>TRBJ1-1|-|15|few|TRBV19
CASSTRGERNTEAFF
TGTGCCAGTAGTACGCGGGGGGAGAGGAACACTGAAGCTTTCTTT
>TRBJ1-6|-|13|-|TRBV4-3
CASSQQQGSPLHF
TGCGCCAGCAGCCAACAACAGGGTTCACCCCTCCACTTT
>TRBJ2-1|-|14|-|TRBV2
CASSLASPPNEQFF
TGTGCCAGCAGTTTGGCGTCTCCCCCTAATGAGCAGTTCTTC
>TRBJ1-2|-|13|-|TRBV28
CASSLRDGRSYTF
TGTGCCAGCAGTTTACGGGACGGACGTAGCTACACCTTC
>TRBJ2-7|TRBD2|14|-|TRBV30
CAWSVRAGADEQYF
TGTGCCTGGAGTGTACGTGCGGGAGCTGACGAGCAGTACTTC
>TRBJ1-2|-|12|few|TRBV24-1
CATSVSGNGYTF
TGTGCCACCAGTGTATCAGGGAATGGCTACACCTTC
>TRBJ2-3|TRBD2|18|few|TRBV6-5
CASSSRGTSGRAADTQYF
TGTGCCAGCAGTTCCCGAGGGACTAGCGGGAGGGCGGCAGATACGCAGTATTTT
>TRBJ1-2|TRBD1|16|-|TRBV20-1
CSARDQGGGRSYGYTF
TGCAGTGCTAGAGATCAGGGGGGGGGTCGGAGCTATGGCTACACCTTC
>TRBJ2-7|-|13|few|TRBV11-2
CASKPTGTYEQYF
TGTGCCAGCAAGCCAACAGGGACCTACGAGCAGTACTTC
>TRBJ2-3|-|15|medium-sized|TRBV27
CASSFRGRSADTQYF
TGTGCCAGCAGTTTTCGGGGGCGCTCCGCAGATACGCAGTATTTT
>TRBJ2-1|-|15|medium-sized|TRBV6-1
CASSTGQPHSNEQFF
TGTGCCAGCAGTACTGGACAACCTCACTCGAATGAGCAGTTCTTC
>TRBJ2-2|TRBD1|16|-|TRBV7-7
CASSLETGGGGGELFF
TGTGCTAGCAGCTTAGAAACAGGGGGCGGCGGCGGGGAGCTGTTTTTT
>TRBJ1-2|-|12|medium-sized|TRBV4-3
CASSQDNYGYTF
TGCGCCAGCAGCCAAGATAACTATGGCTACACCTTC
>TRBJ2-7|TRBD2|18|-|TRBV6-2/TRBV6-3
CASRTPGKTSGKPYEQYF
TGCGCCAGCAGAACTCCGGGGAAGACTAGCGGGAAACCCTACGAGCAGTACTTC
>TRBJ2-1|-|14|once|TRBV6-1
CASRGLPGVDEQFF
TGTGCCAGCAGGGGCCTTCCAGGGGTAGATGAGCAGTTCTTC
>TRBJ1-1|-|13|few|TRBV19
CASSRRQYTEAFF
TGTGCCAGTAGTAGGAGACAGTACACTGAAGCTTTCTTT
>TRBJ1-1|-|13|-|TRBV7-6
CASSLSGVTEAFF
TGTGCCAGCAGCTTATCGGGGGTCACTGAAGCTTTCTTT
>TRBJ1-1|-|11|-|TRBV25-1
CASRQSIQAFF
TGTGCCAGCCGACAGTCCATCCAAGCTTTCTTT
>TRBJ1-2|-|13|-|TRBV6-1
CASSRAANYGYTF
TGTGCCAGCAGCAGGGCCGCTAACTATGGCTACACCTTC
>TRBJ1-5|TRBD1|15|-|TRBV10-2
CASAKGQGGSQPQHF
TGCGCCAGCGCAAAGGGACAGGGAGGGAGTCAGCCCCAGCATTTT
>TRBJ2-7|TRBD1|15|few|TRBV7-9
CASSFGQGVWDEQYF
TGTGCCAGCAGCTTCGGACAGGGGGTTTGGGACGAGCAGTACTTC
>TRBJ1-5|-|21|-|TRBV6-2/TRBV6-3
CASSLGLSQTVPSARNQPQHF
TGTGCCAGCAGTCTAGGATTGTCCCAGACCGTCCCCTCGGCGCGTAATCAGCCCCAGCATTTT
>TRBJ1-1|TRBD1|13|-|TRBV20-1
CSALGQGGYEAFF
TGCAGTGCTCTGGGACAGGGAGGCTACGAAGCTTTCTTT
>TRBJ2-1|TRBD2|15|-|TRBV20-1
CSATSGSLTHNEQFF
TGCAGTGCAACTAGCGGGAGCCTTACCCACAATGAGCAGTTCTTC
>TRBJ1-1|-|15|-|TRBV18
CASSPLRGVNTEAFF
TGTGCCAGCTCACCATTAAGGGGCGTGAACACTGAAGCTTTCTTT
>TRBJ1-2|-|13|few|TRBV7-2
CASSLDWLDGYTF
TGTGCCAGCAGCTTAGATTGGCTGGATGGCTACACCTTC
>TRBJ2-4|-|14|-|TRBV2
CASSRRGGKNIQYF
TGTGCCAGCAGTAGGAGGGGTGGTAAAAACATTCAGTACTTC